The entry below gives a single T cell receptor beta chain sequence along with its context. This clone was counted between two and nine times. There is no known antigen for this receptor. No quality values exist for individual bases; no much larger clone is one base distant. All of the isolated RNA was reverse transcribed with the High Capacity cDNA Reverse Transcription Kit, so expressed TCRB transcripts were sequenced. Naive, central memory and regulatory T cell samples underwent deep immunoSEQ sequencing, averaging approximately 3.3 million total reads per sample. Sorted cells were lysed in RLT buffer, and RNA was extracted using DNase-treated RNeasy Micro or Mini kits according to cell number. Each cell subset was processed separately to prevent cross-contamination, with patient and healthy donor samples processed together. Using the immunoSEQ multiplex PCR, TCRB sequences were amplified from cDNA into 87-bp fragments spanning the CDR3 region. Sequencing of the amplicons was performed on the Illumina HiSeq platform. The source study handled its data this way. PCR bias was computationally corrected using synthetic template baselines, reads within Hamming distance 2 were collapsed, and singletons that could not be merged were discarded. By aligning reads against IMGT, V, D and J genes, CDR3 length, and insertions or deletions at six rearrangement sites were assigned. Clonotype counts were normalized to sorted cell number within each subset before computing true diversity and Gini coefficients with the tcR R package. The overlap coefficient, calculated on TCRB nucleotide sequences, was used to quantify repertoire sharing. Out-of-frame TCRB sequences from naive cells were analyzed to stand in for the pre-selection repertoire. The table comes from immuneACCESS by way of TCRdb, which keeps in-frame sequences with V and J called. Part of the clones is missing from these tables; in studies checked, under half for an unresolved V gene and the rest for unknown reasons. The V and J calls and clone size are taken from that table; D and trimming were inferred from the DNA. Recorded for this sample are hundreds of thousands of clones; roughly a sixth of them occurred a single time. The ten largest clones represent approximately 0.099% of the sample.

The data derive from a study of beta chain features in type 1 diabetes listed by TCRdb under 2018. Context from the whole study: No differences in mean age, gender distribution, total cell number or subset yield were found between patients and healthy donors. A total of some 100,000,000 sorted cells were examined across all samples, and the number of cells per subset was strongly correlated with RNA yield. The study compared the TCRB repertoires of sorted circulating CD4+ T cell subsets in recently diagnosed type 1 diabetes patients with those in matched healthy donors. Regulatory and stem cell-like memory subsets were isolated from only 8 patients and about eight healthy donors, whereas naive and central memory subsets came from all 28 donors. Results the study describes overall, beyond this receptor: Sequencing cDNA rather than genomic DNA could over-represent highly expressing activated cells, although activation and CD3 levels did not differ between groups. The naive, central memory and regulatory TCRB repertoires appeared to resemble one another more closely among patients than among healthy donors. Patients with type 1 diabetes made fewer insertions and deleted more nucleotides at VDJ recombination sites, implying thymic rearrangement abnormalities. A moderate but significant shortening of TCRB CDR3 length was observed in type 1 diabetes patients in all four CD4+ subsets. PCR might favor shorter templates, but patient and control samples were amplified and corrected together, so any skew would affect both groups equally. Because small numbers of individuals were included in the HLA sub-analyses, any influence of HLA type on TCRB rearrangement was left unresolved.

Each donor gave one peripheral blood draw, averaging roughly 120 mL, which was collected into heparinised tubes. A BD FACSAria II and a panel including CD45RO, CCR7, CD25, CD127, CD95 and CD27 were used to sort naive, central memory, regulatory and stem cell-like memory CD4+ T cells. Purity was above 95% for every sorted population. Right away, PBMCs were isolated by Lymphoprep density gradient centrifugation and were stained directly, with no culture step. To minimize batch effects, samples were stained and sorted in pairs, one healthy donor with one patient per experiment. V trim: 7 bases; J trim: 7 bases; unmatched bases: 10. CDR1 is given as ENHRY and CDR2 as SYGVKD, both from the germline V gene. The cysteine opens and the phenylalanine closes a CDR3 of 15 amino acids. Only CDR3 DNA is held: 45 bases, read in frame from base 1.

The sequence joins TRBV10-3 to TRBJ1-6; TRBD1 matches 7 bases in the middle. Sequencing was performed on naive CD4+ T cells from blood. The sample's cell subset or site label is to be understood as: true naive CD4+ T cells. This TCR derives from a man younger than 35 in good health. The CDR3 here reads CAITATGTDNSPLHF. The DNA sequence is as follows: TGTGCCATCACCGCAACCGGGACAGACAATTCACCCCTCCACTTT.